Below are 27 T cell receptor beta chains sequenced from a single sample in a study of breast tumors, draining lymph nodes, adjacent tissues. TCRdb called the multiplex PCR reads again in MiXCR, with one record for every CDR3 protein. The sample carries about 66,000 distinct CDR3 sequences, around 43% recorded once. Sequenced: breast tumor tissue. The receptors shown here come from a female donor with breast cancer. Some clones in this sample may be carry-over from other donors' samples.

As regards this clonotype: A much larger clone lies one base from this, so it may be a read error. The chain employs TRBV5-8 and TRBJ2-7; D possibly corresponds to TRBD2 (5 bases). This CDR3 contains 14 residues. CDR1 is SGHTS and CDR2 is YDEGEE in the germline V gene. The V end was cut by 5 bases, the J end by 0 bases, with 12 bases between. CDR3 sequence reads: CASSFGGPSYEQYF. Written as DNA, the CDR3 is TGTGCCAGCAGTTTTGGCGGGCCCTCCTACGAGCAGTACTTC. The full variable domain, with the rest looked up from reference TRBV5-8 and TRBJ2-7, is EAGVTQSPTHLIKTRGQQATLRCSPISGHTSVYWYQQALGLGLQFLLWYDEGEERNRGNFPPRFSGRQFPNYSSELNVNALELEDSALYLCASSFGGPSYEQYFGPGTRLTVT.

This clonotype was picked up many times. The chain uses TRBV5-6 and TRBJ1-3; D is unresolved. V was shortened by 4 bases and J by 3 bases, with 5 bases between the two germline ends. The CDR3 contains 12 residues. Per germline, CDR1 SGHDT and CDR2 YYEEEE. The CDR3 loop is CASSMYGNTIYF. The CDR3 DNA sequence: TGTGCCAGCAGCATGTATGGAAACACCATATATTTT.

This clonotype was counted only a few times. This chain uses TRBV18 with TRBJ2-1; 9 bases fit TRBD2. J lost 1 base, V lost 0 bases, and 1 base had no gene match. Per the germline V gene, CDR1 is KGHSH and CDR2 is LQKENI. CDR3 length: 16 residues. The CDR3 loop is CASSPPTSGSYNEQFF. DNA for the CDR3: TGTGCCAGCTCACCACCGACTAGCGGTTCCTACAATGAGCAGTTCTTC.

The chain joins TRBV7-2 to TRBJ2-7; possible D gene TRBD2, 7 bases. Germline V gene data show CDR1 as SGHTA and CDR2 as FQGNSA. The V end lost 3 bases, the J end lost 3 bases, and 18 bases lay between the germline ends. CDR3 length equals 16 residues. The CDR3 spells CASSLGHRGANYEQYF. CDR3 nucleotides: TGTGCCAGCAGCTTGGGACATCGGGGGGCCAACTACGAGCAGTACTTC.

At least ten counts were recorded for this clonotype. The V call is TRBV4-1, the J call TRBJ2-1, with D uncertain. Germline CDR1 MGHRA, CDR2 YSYEKL. V was clipped by 0 bases and J by 0 bases, with 6 bases between them. The CDR3 is made up of 15 amino acids. In DNA, the CDR3 is TGCGCCAGCAGCCAAGATCGTAGCTCCTACAATGAGCAGTTCTTC. This codes for CASSQDRSSYNEQFF.

This chain's CDR3 is CASSLRPTRNEKLFF. As DNA, the CDR3 is TGTGCCAGCAGTTTAAGACCGACACGAAATGAAAAACTGTTTTTT. V and J are TRBV27 and TRBJ1-4; no firm D call. Germline V gene data show CDR1 as MNHEY and CDR2 as SMNVEV (reference sequence). The V gene lost 2 bases and the J gene lost 5 bases, with 12 bases spanning the gap. The CDR3 covers 15 residues.

The sample holds many counts of this clonotype. The CDR3 region has the DNA TGTGCCACCAGCCTCCCTTGGACAGGCATGAACACTGAAGCTTTCTTT. Its translation is CATSLPWTGMNTEAFF. The J gene is TRBJ1-1, the V gene TRBV15; 7 bases fit TRBD1. From germline, CDR1 is LNHNV and CDR2 YYDKDF (reference sequence). Trimming took 5 bases from V and 0 from J; bases not matched to a gene: 9. This CDR3 has 16 amino acids.

On this clonotype: This sequence may be a read error, since a much larger clone differs from it by one base. The chain uses TRBV3-1 and TRBJ2-1, with TRBD2 identical over 7 bases. Looked up from germline, CDR1 is LGHDT and CDR2 is YNNKEL (reference sequence). The junction had 7 bases not matched to a gene; V was cut back by 1 base and J by 7 bases. This CDR3 has 15 amino acids. The CDR3 spells CASSQGGFGGNEQFF. DNA of the CDR3: TGTGCCAGCAGCCAAGGTGGTTTCGGGGGGAATGAGCAGTTCTTC.

This chain joins TRBV19 and TRBJ1-4; D gene unclear. Germline CDR1 reads LNHDA; CDR2 reads SQIVND (reference sequence). This CDR3 has 11 amino acids. V was clipped by 0 bases and J by 7 bases, with 0 bases between them. The CDR3 coding sequence is TGTGCCAGTAGTATAGATGAAAAACTGTTTTTT. It is translated as CASSIDEKLFF.

This clonotype was observed a handful of times. One base away lies a much larger clone, so this may be a sequencing read error. The chain couples TRBV5-6 to TRBJ2-7; D not certain. The CDR3 runs 12 residues. V was trimmed by 6 bases and J by 6 bases, leaving 13 bases between them. Germline V lookup: CDR1 SGHDT, CDR2 YYEEEE. This CDR3 reads CASNLNHSEQYF. The CDR3 coding sequence is TGTGCCAGCAATCTCAACCACTCCGAGCAGTACTTC.

The chain joins TRBV7-8 to TRBJ2-5; the D gene could be TRBD1 or TRBD2 (5 bases each). This CDR3 has 15 residues. The V end was cut by 5 bases, the J end by 3 bases, with 16 bases between. CDR1 is SGHVS and CDR2 is FQNEAQ in the germline V gene. CDR3 sequence: CASSPPMRGKETQYF. CDR3 nucleotides: TGTGCCAGCAGCCCCCCAATGAGGGGAAAAGAGACCCAGTACTTC.

The chain carries TRBV9 and TRBJ1-3; D is unclear. The germline V gene has CDR1 SGDLS and CDR2 YYNGEE. Trimming stripped 4 bases from V and 4 bases from J, with 15 bases between. The CDR3 is 15 amino acids. The CDR3 sequence is CASSPRLGPGNTIYF. The DNA for the CDR3 is TGTGCCAGCAGCCCCCGTCTAGGCCCAGGAAACACCATATATTTT.

The chain uses TRBV6-1 and TRBJ2-3, with D tentatively TRBD1 or TRBD2 (6 bases each). This CDR3 is 15 amino acids long. CDR1 and CDR2 (germline): MNHNS, SASEGT. V lost 6 bases and J 3 bases, leaving 16 bases between the germline ends. CDR3 region: CASRPRGGRTDTQYF. The DNA for the CDR3 is TGTGCCAGCAGGCCCCGAGGGGGGCGTACAGATACGCAGTATTTT.

This chain joins TRBV5-4 and TRBJ1-4, with TRBD1 as a possible D gene (5 bases). The CDR3 contains 17 residues. The germline V and J ends were trimmed by 4 bases and 10 bases, with 26 bases remaining between them. Germline-derived CDR1 and CDR2 are SGHNT and YYREEE (reference sequence). DNA of the CDR3: TGTGCCAGCAGCCCTAGCGGGGGGGGACCCTGGACCAGAAAACTGTTTTTT. Translation gives CASSPSGGGPWTRKLFF.

This clonotype was picked up many times. The chain links TRBV20-1 to TRBJ1-5, with a possible D match to TRBD1 (5 bases). The CDR3 has 14 amino acids. Per the germline V gene, CDR1 is DFQATT and CDR2 is SNEGSKA (reference sequence). The V end was cut by 5 bases, the J end by 0 bases, with 11 bases between. The CDR3 DNA is TGCAGTGCTGACGACAGCTATAGCAATCAGCCCCAGCATTTT. Its protein product is CSADDSYSNQPQHF.

This clonotype appeared once. The chain couples TRBV12-3 or TRBV12-4 to TRBJ1-1; tentative D call: TRBD1 (6 bases). V was clipped by 6 bases and J by 8 bases, with 13 bases between them. The CDR3 extends over 12 amino acids. CDR3 sequence (DNA): TGTGCCAGCAGGGACAGTTTGGCGGAAGCTTTCTTT. It specifies CASRDSLAEAFF.

This clonotype was observed once. As the CDR3 is not closed by the conserved phenylalanine or tryptophan, this likely results from a read error. The DNA is omitted, as the CDR3 cannot be located on it reliably, and the CDR3 follows TCRdb's listing. The chain has TRBV5-1 and TRBJ2-2; the D call TRBD1 from the table was never checked on the DNA. Germline CDR1 is SGHRS and CDR2 is YFSETQ. The CDR3 spans 17 residues, counting both ends. CDR3 in amino acids: CASSLAKTGGNTGELRI.

This clonotype has more than one count but fewer than ten. The chain links TRBV12-3 or TRBV12-4 to TRBJ1-1, with a tentative D call TRBD1 (5 bases). This CDR3 contains 11 residues. V lost 3 bases to trimming and J lost 10 bases, with 9 bases between them. The CDR3 DNA is TGTGCCAGCAGTTTTGGGGGAGCAGCTTTCTTT. Translated, it gives CASSFGGAAFF.

The rearrangement links TRBV11-2 to TRBJ2-5, with 9 bases aligning to TRBD2. The J segment lost 4 bases and the V segment lost 7 bases, leaving 7 bases of the junction unmatched. CDR3 size: 14 residues. The germline gives CDR1 SGHAT, CDR2 FQNNGV. The CDR3 DNA is TGTGCCAGCAAGTTTAGCGGGGGTGTAGAGACCCAGTACTTC. As protein: CASKFSGGVETQYF.

The V gene is TRBV5-6, the J gene TRBJ1-4, with D unresolved. CDR3 size: 11 residues. V was clipped by 1 base and J by 11 bases, with 6 bases between them. CDR1 SGHDT and CDR2 YYEEEE come from the germline V gene. CDR3 nucleotides: TGTGCCAGCAGCTTGAATGGTAAACTGTTTTTT. Amino acid sequence: CASSLNGKLFF. Full variable domain (missing parts from reference TRBV5-6 and TRBJ1-4): DAGVTQSPTHLIKTRGQQVTLRCSPKSGHDTVSWYQQALGQGPQFIFQYYEEEERQRGNFPDRFSGHQFPNYSSELNVNALLLGDSALYLCASSLNGKLFFGSGTQLSVL.

The chain joins TRBV5-1 to TRBJ2-3; 15 nucleotides agree with TRBD2. The CDR3 runs 16 residues. Looked up from germline, CDR1 is SGHRS and CDR2 is YFSETQ. V lost 3 bases to trimming and J lost 5 bases; unmatched junction nucleotides: 4. For the CDR3, the DNA is TGCGCCAGCAGCTCGGGACTAGCGGGAGGTGTAGATACGCAGTATTTT. Protein sequence: CASSSGLAGGVDTQYF.

As to this clonotype: A read error is possible here, since a much larger clone lies one base away. The J gene is TRBJ1-5, the V gene TRBV6-1; no clear D gene. The germline V gene encodes CDR1 MNHNS and CDR2 SASEGT. The CDR3 has 14 amino acids. V was shortened by 8 bases and J by 6 bases, with 17 bases between the two germline ends. CDR3 nucleotide sequence: TGTGCCAGCCGGCGACGTGGTCGTAGTCAGCCCCAGCATTTT. Its protein product is CASRRRGRSQPQHF.

This clonotype is medium-sized (0.01 to 0.1%) by share. This chain joins TRBV10-3 and TRBJ2-7; 7 bases match TRBD1. Germline V CDR1 and CDR2: ENHRY, SYGVKD. The CDR3 is 15 amino acids. Unmatched junction bases numbered 14, after V lost 10 bases and J lost 2 bases. CDR3 coding DNA: TGTGCCACCCAACTTGGAGACAGGGCAACCTACGAGCAGTACTTC. Translated, it gives CATQLGDRATYEQYF.

The gene calls are TRBV5-6 and TRBJ1-2, with TRBD1 matching over 7 bases. Losses at the gene ends were 3 bases for V and 4 bases for J; bases not matched to a gene: 12. Germline loops: CDR1 SGHDT, CDR2 YYEEEE. There are 16 residues in the CDR3. CDR3 bases: TGTGCCAGCAGCTCTGCAGGGGGTAGCGTGGCCTATGGCTACACCTTC. Protein product: CASSSAGGSVAYGYTF.

With respect to this clonotype: With a much larger clone just one base away, this may be a read error. The chain is built from TRBV7-9 and TRBJ1-1, with 8 bases fitting TRBD1. Germline V CDR1 and CDR2: SEHNR, FQNEAQ (reference sequence). The CDR3 loop spans 14 amino acids. In nucleotides, the CDR3 is TGTGCCGGCAGCTCCCAGGGGGCCCTCACTGAAGCTTTCTTT. Amino acid sequence: CAGSSQGALTEAFF.

On this clonotype: Here the CDR3 omits its conserved ending phenylalanine or tryptophan, so a read error is the likely source. The DNA is left out, because the CDR3 cannot be placed on it with certainty; the CDR3 is given as TCRdb lists it. The chain joins TRBV9 to TRBJ1-4. Including both end residues, the CDR3 is 10 amino acids long. Germline V lookup: CDR1 SGDLS, CDR2 YYNGEE. CDR3 residues: CASSVGLGLA.

The chain couples TRBV9 to TRBJ2-1; D assignment may be TRBD1 or TRBD2 (5 bases each). The CDR3 runs to 14 residues. Germline V gene sequence: CDR1 SGDLS, CDR2 YYNGEE. Trimming took 3 bases from V and 6 from J, leaving 13 bases between them. The DNA for the CDR3 is TGTGCCAGCAGCGGTCTGGGGGTTTCCAATGAGCAGTTCTTC. It translates to CASSGLGVSNEQFF.